This T cell receptor (beta chain) derives from a study of tumor and adjacent non-tumor tissue in lung cancer. On the study more broadly: There were some 11 adenocarcinoma, 2 squamous cell carcinoma and 1 small cell lung cancer cases.

Study findings and constraints: Normal lung showed higher cumulative top 100 clone frequency than tumor. Significantly higher TCR diversity was found in tumor than normal lung.

On this clonotype: As yet, its antigen is unknown.

The template was RNA from unsorted bulk tissue. The CDR3 runs to 14 residues. Per germline, CDR1 SQVTM and CDR2 ANQGSEA. A modified ARM-PCR protocol with three rounds of nested PCR amplified TCRbeta. Each CDR3 protein is one row after TCRdb ran MiXCR on the multiplex PCR reads. The sample has fewer than 120,000 distinct CDR3 sequences, 84% seen once. The chain combines TRBV29-1 with TRBJ2-7, with D possibly TRBD2 on 5 matching bases. Material for sequencing was lung tumor tissue. The clonotype comes from a man between 65 and 80 years old with non-small cell lung cancer. This CDR3 reads CSILRTGLRDEQYF. For the CDR3, the DNA is TGCAGTATTCTCCGGACTGGTCTGAGGGACGAGCAGTACTTC.